What follows are 26 T cell receptor beta chains derived from one specimen sequenced in a study of blood T cell repertoires in COVID-19. Clones were sequenced by immunoSEQ multiplex PCR, and TCRdb holds only the in-frame ones, with some missing. The sample consists of fewer than 350,000 clones, approximately 90% of them appearing once. The sample consisted of PBMCs or T cells enriched from blood (not recorded which). The receptors were gathered from a woman aged 40 to 50 who had recovered from COVID-19.

The V and J genes are TRBV7-3 and TRBJ2-3; the D gene is possibly TRBD2 (5 bases). The V end was cut by 4 bases, the J end by 0 bases, with 11 bases between. The CDR3 covers 15 residues. CDR1 is SGHTA, CDR2 FQGTGA, per germline. In nucleotides, the CDR3 is TGTGCCAGCAGCTCATTTGGCGGGAGCACAGATACGCAGTATTTT. It codes for CASSSFGGSTDTQYF.

This clone is a singleton in its sample. This chain joins TRBV7-2 and TRBJ1-1; the D is unclear. Germline CDR1 SGHTA, CDR2 FQGNSA. The CDR3 contains 13 residues. Trimming pared 1 base from V and 4 bases from J, leaving 7 bases between. The CDR3 DNA sequence: TGTGCCAGCAGCTTAGTGGAGGTCACTGAAGCTTTCTTT. Its translation: CASSLVEVTEAFF.

The gene calls are TRBV5-6 and TRBJ2-7, with D possibly TRBD1 on 5 matching bases. Germline values: CDR1 SGHDT, CDR2 YYEEEE. The CDR3 runs 14 residues. V gave up 0 bases and J gave up 4 bases, with 11 bases separating them. The DNA for the CDR3 is TGTGCCAGCAGCTTGGTTACAGGTTCGTACGAGCAGTACTTC. This codes for CASSLVTGSYEQYF.

The rearrangement uses TRBV5-1 and TRBJ2-1, with 7 bases fitting TRBD2. Germline V gene lookup returns CDR1 SGHRS and CDR2 YFSETQ. The ends lost 6 bases at V and 0 bases at J; junction bases unmatched: 21. The CDR3 has 20 residues. CDR3 protein: CASTPSVPGLSSSSYNEQFF. In nucleotides, the CDR3 is TGCGCCAGCACCCCGTCGGTCCCGGGACTATCGTCGAGCTCCTACAATGAGCAGTTCTTC.

The chain links TRBV4-1 to TRBJ1-1; D may be TRBD1 (5 bases). V was clipped by 4 bases and J by 8 bases, with 29 bases between them. The germline V gene has CDR1 MGHRA and CDR2 YSYEKL. The CDR3 totals 18 residues. CDR3 coding DNA: TGCGCCAGCAGCCGGGGGGAAAGCCTGAACACTGAAGCTGGGGAAGCTTTCTTT. The encoded protein is CASSRGESLNTEAGEAFF.

The chain links TRBV3-1 (or the pseudogene TRBV3-2) to TRBJ1-6, with 7 bases that match TRBD1. The CDR3 sequence is 13 residues long. V trimming: 4 bases; J trimming: 10 bases; junction bases outside the gene matches: 4. Per germline, CDR1 LGHDT and CDR2 YNNKEL (reference sequence). The CDR3 here is CASSRQGGSPLHF. CDR3 nucleotides: TGTGCCAGCAGCCGACAGGGTGGATCACCCCTCCACTTT.

The chain is built from TRBV27 and TRBJ2-7; possibly TRBD1 for D (5 bases). Trimming cost V 3 bases and J 2 bases, with 8 bases left between them. The germline V gene encodes CDR1 MNHEY and CDR2 SMNVEV (reference sequence). There are 13 residues in the CDR3. Here the CDR3 DNA reads TGTGCCAGCAGTTTTAGGGGTGCCTACGAGCAGTACTTC. It is translated as CASSFRGAYEQYF.

This clone was seen a single time. The chain carries TRBV7-8 and TRBJ2-7, with 7 positions matching TRBD1. J was trimmed by 2 bases and V by 5 bases; bases with no gene match: 6. Germline CDR1 is SGHVS and CDR2 is FQNEAQ. CDR3 length: 14 amino acids. CDR3 nucleotides: TGTGCCAGCAGCCTCCGGACAGGTCCCTACGAGCAGTACTTC. It yields the protein CASSLRTGPYEQYF.

J is TRBJ2-5 and V is TRBV2; 8 bases fit TRBD1. V shed 6 bases and J 3 bases; nucleotides not matched to a gene: 6. The CDR3 has 14 amino acids. Germline values: CDR1 SNHLY, CDR2 FYNNEI. Here the CDR3 DNA reads TGTGCCAGCAGCTTGGACAGGGCAGAAGAGACCCAGTACTTC. It encodes CASSLDRAEETQYF.

The V and J genes are TRBV19 and TRBJ1-5, with D possibly being TRBD1 (6 bases). This CDR3 comprises 15 residues. The V and J ends lost 6 bases and 2 bases respectively, with 14 bases between them. Per germline, CDR1 LNHDA and CDR2 SQIVND (reference sequence). The CDR3 is CASRRQASGNQPQHF. DNA for the CDR3: TGTGCCAGTAGAAGACAGGCCTCGGGCAATCAGCCCCAGCATTTT.

This chain uses TRBV7-8 with TRBJ2-7; D ambiguous. Between the trimmed V and J ends, which lost 1 base and 4 bases, there was a span of 20 bases. The CDR3 is made up of 17 amino acids. Germline V gene lookup returns CDR1 SGHVS and CDR2 FQNEAQ. CDR3 coding DNA: TGTGCCAGCAGCTTAGTAGAGTACCCTCTTGCAAATTACGAGCAGTACTTC. Protein: CASSLVEYPLANYEQYF.

The V gene is TRBV28, the J gene TRBJ2-2, with 8 bases fitting TRBD1. The CDR3 has 17 residues. The trim removed 7 bases at V and 2 bases at J, leaving 12 bases unmatched. Germline V CDR1 and CDR2: MDHEN, SYDVKM. The CDR3 nucleotides read TGTGCCAGCACTAAAAAAGTCGGGACAGGTAACACCGGGGAGCTGTTTTTT. Its translation is CASTKKVGTGNTGELFF.

The rearrangement uses TRBV27 and TRBJ1-5; no clear D gene. CDR3 size: 14 residues. The germline V gene encodes CDR1 MNHEY and CDR2 SMNVEV (reference sequence). Trimming stripped 4 bases from V and 5 bases from J, with 12 bases between. This chain's CDR3 is CASSWSSSDQPQHF. CDR3 nucleotides: TGTGCCAGCAGTTGGTCTTCGTCAGATCAGCCCCAGCATTTT.

In this sample, this clone turned up a few times. V is TRBV27 and J is TRBJ1-5, with 8 bases matching TRBD1. The V gene's germline CDR1 is MNHEY and CDR2 SMNVEV (reference sequence). The V segment lost 5 bases and the J segment 7 bases; nucleotides outside the gene matches: 10. This CDR3 comprises 15 residues. The CDR3 here is CASSPRQGMGQPQHF. The CDR3 DNA sequence: TGTGCCAGCAGTCCTCGACAGGGGATGGGACAGCCCCAGCATTTT.

This clone has only one observation. The V gene is TRBV7-3, the J gene TRBJ2-3; 9 nucleotides align to TRBD2. V lost 2 bases and J lost 5; bases outside the gene matches: 5. This CDR3 contains 15 residues. CDR1 and CDR2 (germline): SGHTA, FQGTGA. The CDR3 region has the DNA TGTGCCAGCAGCTTAGCAATAGCGGGAGTAGATACGCAGTATTTT. Its protein product is CASSLAIAGVDTQYF.

Points on this clone: Different DNA sequences within this sample yield the same CDR3. V usage is TRBV9 and J usage is TRBJ2-1, with 11 bases identical to TRBD2. V shed 0 bases, J shed 7 bases, and the junction held 3 bases outside the gene matches. The V gene's germline CDR1 is SGDLS and CDR2 YYNGEE. This CDR3 has 15 amino acids. The CDR3 DNA reads as TGTGCCAGCAGCGTAGGGACTAGCGGGTATAATGAGCAGTTCTTC. This codes for CASSVGTSGYNEQFF. The variable domain in full, completed from reference TRBV9 and TRBJ2-1, reads DSGVTQTPKHLITATGQRVTLRCSPRSGDLSVYWYQQSLDQGLQFLIQYYNGEERAKGNILERFSAQQFPDLHSELNLSSLELGDSALYFCASSVGTSGYNEQFFGPGTRLTVL.

The rearrangement links TRBV7-2 to TRBJ2-2; 12 positions agree with TRBD2. The CDR3 covers 18 residues. Germline trimming cut 4 bases from V and 5 bases from J; bases unmatched to any gene: 11. Germline values: CDR1 SGHTA, CDR2 FQGNSA. CDR3 residues: CASSSLGLAGGGTGELFF. In DNA, the CDR3 is TGTGCCAGCAGCTCGCTGGGGCTAGCGGGAGGGGGGACCGGGGAGCTGTTTTTT.

The CDR3 sequence: CASSLSYRGEQPQHF. The CDR3 coding sequence is TGTGCCAGCAGTTTATCCTACAGGGGAGAACAGCCCCAGCATTTT. The chain carries TRBV28 and TRBJ1-5; 7 bases line up with TRBD1. Germline V CDR1 and CDR2: MDHEN, SYDVKM. V was clipped by 1 base and J by 7 bases; unmatched bases: 7. This CDR3 contains 15 residues.

The chain carries TRBV7-9 and TRBJ1-1; 7 bases line up with TRBD1. Germline V CDR1 and CDR2: SEHNR, FQNEAQ (reference sequence). This CDR3 has 15 amino acids. Trimming at V came to 3 bases and at J to 2 bases, leaving 6 bases not matched to a gene. CDR3 bases: TGTGCCAGCAGCTTGAGACAGGGAGGTAACACTGAAGCTTTCTTT. This sequence encodes CASSLRQGGNTEAFF.

This chain joins TRBV15 and TRBJ2-5; D might be TRBD2 (6 bases). The length of the CDR3 is 15 residues. In germline, CDR1 is LNHNV, CDR2 YYDKDF (reference sequence). V was clipped by 2 bases and J by 5 bases, with 15 bases between them. CDR3: CATSRSRDGRETQYF. Here the CDR3 DNA reads TGTGCCACCAGCAGATCGCGGGATGGGCGGGAGACCCAGTACTTC.

The V call is TRBV4-3, the J call TRBJ1-1; TRBD1 might be the D (5 bases). Germline lookup yields CDR1 LGHNA and CDR2 YSLEER. This CDR3 comprises 12 residues. Trimming pared 3 bases from V and 7 bases from J, leaving 9 bases between. CDR3 protein: CASSHGRGEAFF. CDR3 nucleotide sequence: TGCGCCAGCAGCCACGGGAGGGGTGAAGCTTTCTTT.

The V and J genes are TRBV10-3 and TRBJ2-3; TRBD2 aligns across 13 bases. CDR1 ENHRY and CDR2 SYGVKD come from the germline V gene. Unmatched junction bases numbered 3, after V lost 4 bases and J lost 2 bases. The CDR3 consists of 16 residues. CDR3 region: CAISGTSGRTTDTQYF. The CDR3, as DNA: TGTGCCATCAGTGGGACTAGCGGGAGAACCACAGATACGCAGTATTTT.

The count of this clone is one. The gene calls are TRBV11-3 and TRBJ2-1, with 15 bases matching TRBD2. The CDR3 covers 15 residues. Germline CDR1 reads SGHNT; CDR2 reads YENEEA. V was clipped by 4 bases and J by 6 bases; unmatched bases: 1. The CDR3 coding sequence is TGTGCCAGCAGCTGGACTAGCGGGAGGGCCAATGAGCAGTTCTTC. As protein: CASSWTSGRANEQFF. Using reference TRBV11-3 and TRBJ2-1 for the parts outside the CDR3, the full variable domain is EAGVVQSPRYKIIEKKQPVAFWCNPISGHNTLYWYLQNLGQGPELLIRYENEEAVDDSQLPKDRFSAERLKGVDSTLKIQPAELGDSAVYLCASSWTSGRANEQFFGPGTRLTVL.

The V and J genes are TRBV21-1 and TRBJ2-7; the table's D call TRBD1 went unverified against the DNA. TRBV21-1 is given as a pseudogene. The CDR3 is made up of 15 amino acids. CDR3 sequence: CASSKGTDRAYEQYF. The CDR3 DNA reads as TGTGCCAGCAGCAAAGGGACGGACAGAGCCTACGAGCAGTACTTC.

The chain uses TRBV5-4 and TRBJ2-2; the D is unclear. Trimming removed 2 bases from V and 4 bases from J, with 3 bases in between. The CDR3 extends over 12 amino acids. Germline V CDR1 and CDR2: SGHNT, YYREEE (reference sequence). The CDR3, as DNA: TGTGCCAGCAGCTTCGGCACCGGGGAGCTGTTTTTT. Translation gives CASSFGTGELFF.

There are many counts of this clone. The gene calls are TRBV7-9 and TRBJ2-7, with D maybe TRBD1 (6 bases). Germline V CDR1 and CDR2: SEHNR, FQNEAQ (reference sequence). The CDR3 contains 16 residues. Trimming cost V 3 bases and J 3 bases, with 18 bases left between them. This CDR3 reads CASSFLGSQGSYEQYF. CDR3 bases: TGTGCCAGCAGCTTTCTGGGGTCACAGGGAAGCTACGAGCAGTACTTC.